This T cell receptor beta chain was sequenced during a study of response to subunit inactivated influenza vaccine. TCRdb itself ran the RT-PCR reads through MiXCR, one entry per CDR3 protein. The sample shows fewer than 800,000 distinct CDR3 sequences, roughly 14% of them seen only once. General study results and limits: After each seasonal influenza vaccination, few new T cells are recruited, the authors suggested.

Note on this clonotype: The antigen remains undetermined.

Trimming removed 7 bases from V and 4 bases from J; junction bases left unmatched: 4. The CDR3 totals 14 residues. Germline V lookup: CDR1 ENHRY, CDR2 SYGVKD. The receptor was isolated from a man aged 45-65 years who received an inactivated influenza vaccine. The chain uses TRBV10-3 and TRBJ2-5; 12 positions agree with TRBD2. The starting material was PBMCs from blood, obtained 11 to 12 days after vaccination. The CDR3 protein is CAITTGLAGETQYF. In DNA, the CDR3 is TGTGCCATCACTACGGGACTAGCGGGAGAGACCCAGTACTTC.